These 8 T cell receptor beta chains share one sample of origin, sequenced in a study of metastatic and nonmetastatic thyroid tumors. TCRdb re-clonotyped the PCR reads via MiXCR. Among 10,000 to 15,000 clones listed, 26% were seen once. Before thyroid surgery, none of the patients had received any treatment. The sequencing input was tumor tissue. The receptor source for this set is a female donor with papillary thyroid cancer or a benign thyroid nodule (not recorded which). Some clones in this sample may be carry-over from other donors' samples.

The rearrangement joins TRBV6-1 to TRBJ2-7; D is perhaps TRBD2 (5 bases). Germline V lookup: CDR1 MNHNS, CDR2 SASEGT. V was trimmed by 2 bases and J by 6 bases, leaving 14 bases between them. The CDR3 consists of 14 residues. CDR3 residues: CASSESAGVAEQYF. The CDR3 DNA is TGTGCCAGCAGTGAATCCGCCGGGGTGGCCGAGCAGTACTTC.

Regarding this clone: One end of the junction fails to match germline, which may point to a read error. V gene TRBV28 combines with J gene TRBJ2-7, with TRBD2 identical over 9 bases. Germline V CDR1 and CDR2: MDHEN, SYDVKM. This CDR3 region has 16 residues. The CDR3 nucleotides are TGTGCCAGCCGTTTCGCTTCTAGCGGGGCCTCCTACGAGCAGTACTTC. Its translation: CASRFASSGASYEQYF.

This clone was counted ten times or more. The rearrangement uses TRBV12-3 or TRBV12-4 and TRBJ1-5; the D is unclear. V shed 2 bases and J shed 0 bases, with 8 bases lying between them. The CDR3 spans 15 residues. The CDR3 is CASSLRSYSNQPQHF. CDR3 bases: TGTGCCAGCAGTTTACGAAGTTATAGCAATCAGCCCCAGCATTTT.

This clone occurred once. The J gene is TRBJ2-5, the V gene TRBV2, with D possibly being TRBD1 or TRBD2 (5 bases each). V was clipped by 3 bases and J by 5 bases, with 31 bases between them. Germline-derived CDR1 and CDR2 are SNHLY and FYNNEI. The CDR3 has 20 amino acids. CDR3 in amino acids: CASSEGFLSGATKERETQYF. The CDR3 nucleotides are TGTGCCAGCAGTGAGGGCTTCCTTTCCGGGGCCACCAAGGAGCGGGAGACCCAGTACTTC. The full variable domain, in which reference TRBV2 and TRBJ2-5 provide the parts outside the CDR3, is EPEVTQTPSHQVTQMGQEVILRCVPISNHLYFYWYRQILGQKVEFLVSFYNNEISEKSEIFDDQFSVERPDGSNFTLKIRSTKLEDSAMYFCASSEGFLSGATKERETQYFGPGTRLLVL.

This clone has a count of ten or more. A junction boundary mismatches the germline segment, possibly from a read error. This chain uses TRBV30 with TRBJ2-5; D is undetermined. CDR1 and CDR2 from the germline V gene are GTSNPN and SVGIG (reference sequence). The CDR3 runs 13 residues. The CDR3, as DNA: TGTGCCTGGAGTGTGTTACTCGAAGAGACCCAGCACTTC. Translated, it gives CAWSVLLEETQHF.

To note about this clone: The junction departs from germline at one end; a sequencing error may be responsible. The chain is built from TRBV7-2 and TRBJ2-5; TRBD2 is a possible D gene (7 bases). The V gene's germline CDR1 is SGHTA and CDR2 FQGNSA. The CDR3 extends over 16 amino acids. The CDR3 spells CDSSRRSSGGGETQYF. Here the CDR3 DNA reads TGTGACAGCAGCCGTAGGTCTAGCGGAGGGGGAGAGACCCAGTACTTC.

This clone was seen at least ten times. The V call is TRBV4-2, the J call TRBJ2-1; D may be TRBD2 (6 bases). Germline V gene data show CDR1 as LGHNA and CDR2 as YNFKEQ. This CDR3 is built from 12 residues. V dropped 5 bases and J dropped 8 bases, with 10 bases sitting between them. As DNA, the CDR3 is TGTGCCAGCAGCGACTCGGGAGATGAGCAGTTCTTC. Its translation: CASSDSGDEQFF.

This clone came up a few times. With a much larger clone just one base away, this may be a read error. CDR3: CASSLRLAGVGETQYF. CDR3 nucleotide sequence: TGTGCCAGCAGCCTGAGACTAGCGGGAGTTGGGGAGACCCAGTACTTC. The gene calls are TRBV11-3 and TRBJ2-5; 12 bases are shared with TRBD2. Germline CDR1 and CDR2: SGHNT and YENEEA. The CDR3 has 16 amino acids. V lost 5 bases to trimming and J lost 5 bases; unmatched junction nucleotides: 9. Filled out from reference TRBV11-3 and TRBJ2-5, the complete variable domain reads EAGVVQSPRYKIIEKKQPVAFWCNPISGHNTLYWYLQNLGQGPELLIRYENEEAVDDSQLPKDRFSAERLKGVDSTLKIQPAELGDSAVYLCASSLRLAGVGETQYFGPGTRLLVL.